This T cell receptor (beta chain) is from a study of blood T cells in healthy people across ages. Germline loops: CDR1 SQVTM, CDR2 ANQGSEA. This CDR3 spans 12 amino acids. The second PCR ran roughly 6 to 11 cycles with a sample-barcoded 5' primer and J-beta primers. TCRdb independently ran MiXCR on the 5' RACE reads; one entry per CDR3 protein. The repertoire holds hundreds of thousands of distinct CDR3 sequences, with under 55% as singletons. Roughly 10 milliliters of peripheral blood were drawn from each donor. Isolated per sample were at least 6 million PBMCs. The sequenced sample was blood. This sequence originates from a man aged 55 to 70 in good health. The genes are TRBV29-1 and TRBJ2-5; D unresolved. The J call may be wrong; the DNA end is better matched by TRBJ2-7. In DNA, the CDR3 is TGCAGCGTTGGCGGCGGAATGTACGAGCAGTACTTC. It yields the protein CSVGGGMYEQYF.